This T cell receptor (beta chain) was sequenced for a study of blood T cell repertoires in COVID-19. V gave up 6 bases and J gave up 3 bases; unmatched junction bases: 4. The CDR3 spans 13 residues. CDR1 MNHEY and CDR2 SMNVEV come from the germline V gene (reference sequence). Method: immunoSEQ multiplex PCR; TCRdb's copy keeps in-frame clones and lacks some. This sample has around 64,000 clones, with just over 90% found just once. Sequences were obtained from peripheral blood. The sequence was collected from a human donor in a cohort sampled during active COVID-19. V usage is TRBV27 and J usage is TRBJ2-7; 8 bases are shared with TRBD2. The CDR3 loop reads CASRKSGSYEQYF. In nucleotides, the CDR3 is TGTGCCAGCAGAAAGAGCGGGAGCTACGAGCAGTACTTC.